The 19 T cell receptor beta chains reported below all come from one sample, sequenced in a study of blood T cells in healthy people across ages. A second PCR of roughly 7 to 11 cycles used a sample-barcoded 5' primer and a J-beta primer mix. TCRdb re-called the 5' RACE reads with MiXCR, one entry per CDR3 protein. Of 710,000 or so distinct CDR3 sequences listed, about 20% are singletons. Specimen: blood. Every receptor here comes from a man between 70 and 80 years old in good health.

V usage is TRBV5-4 and J usage is TRBJ2-1; D not certain. The J call may be wrong; the DNA end is better matched by TRBJ2-7. CDR3 size: 14 residues. Germline V gives CDR1 SGHNT, CDR2 YYREEE (reference sequence). Written as DNA, the CDR3 is TGTGCCAGCAGCCAGGACCCGAAAACCGGCGAGCAGTACTTC. Protein: CASSQDPKTGEQYF.

J is TRBJ1-5 and V is TRBV20-1, with D possibly matching TRBD1 (5 bases). The CDR3 is made up of 15 amino acids. Germline V CDR1 and CDR2: DFQATT, SNEGSKA (reference sequence). Between the trimmed V and J ends, which lost 2 bases and 6 bases, there was a span of 17 bases. The CDR3 DNA follows: TGCAGTGCTAGAAGAGGGCAGGGTTCGAGTCAGCCCCAGCATTTT. Translating gives CSARRGQGSSQPQHF.

This clonotype was picked up one time. This CDR3 reads CASSLSSGEGTQYF. CDR3 bases: TGTGCCAGCAGCTTATCTAGCGGGGAAGGTACGCAGTATTTT. This chain links TRBV7-2 with TRBJ2-3; 9 bases are shared with TRBD2. The CDR3 covers 14 residues. Per germline, CDR1 SGHTA and CDR2 FQGNSA. V shed 2 bases, J shed 8 bases, and the junction held 5 bases outside the gene matches.

The chain employs TRBV2 and TRBJ1-6; 7 bases fit TRBD1. V lost 3 bases and J lost 7; bases outside the gene matches: 6. This CDR3 has 15 residues. Germline values: CDR1 SNHLY, CDR2 FYNNEI. The CDR3 DNA sequence: TGTGCCAGCAGTGACGCGACAGGGTGGAATTCACCCCTCCACTTT. It codes for CASSDATGWNSPLHF.

This clonotype has only a few counts. This chain joins TRBV20-1 and TRBJ1-5; perhaps TRBD1 as D (5 bases). V was pared by 1 base and J by 2 bases, with 27 bases between. Germline CDR1 reads DFQATT; CDR2 reads SNEGSKA (reference sequence). This CDR3 has 20 amino acids. The CDR3 reads CSARVRVGFLGLGGNQPQHF. The CDR3 region has the DNA TGCAGTGCTAGAGTAAGGGTCGGTTTTCTTGGGTTAGGGGGCAATCAGCCCCAGCATTTT.

V and J are TRBV7-2 and TRBJ2-5; no reliable D call. V was trimmed by 1 base and J by 2 bases, leaving 8 bases between them. Germline values: CDR1 SGHTA, CDR2 FQGNSA. CDR3 size: 14 residues. Written as DNA, the CDR3 is TGTGCCAGCAGCTTAGACTGGGGTCAAGAGACCCAGTACTTC. Protein product: CASSLDWGQETQYF.

V gene TRBV20-1 combines with J gene TRBJ1-2, with D perhaps matching TRBD1 (6 bases). This CDR3 spans 14 amino acids. From germline, CDR1 is DFQATT and CDR2 SNEGSKA (reference sequence). V was clipped by 6 bases and J by 4 bases, with 18 bases between them. CDR3 sequence: CSANRRTVSYGYTF. As DNA, the CDR3 is TGCAGTGCAAACCGAAGGACAGTTTCCTATGGCTACACCTTC.

There are a few counts of this clonotype. The gene calls are TRBV30 and TRBJ1-4; 7 bases match TRBD1. The V gene end was trimmed by 8 bases and the J gene end by 6 bases; junction bases not matched to a gene: 9. Per germline, CDR1 GTSNPN and CDR2 SVGIG (reference sequence). This CDR3 spans 13 amino acids. The DNA of the CDR3 is TGTGCCCGTCCCGGACAGGAAGATGAAAAACTGTTTTTT. Amino acids: CARPGQEDEKLFF.

This clonotype was counted a few times. The CDR3 protein is CASASLGNTIYF. CDR3 nucleotide sequence: TGTGCCAGTGCCAGTCTTGGAAACACCATATATTTT. The V gene is TRBV19, the J gene TRBJ1-3; D is undetermined. Per germline, CDR1 LNHDA and CDR2 SQIVND (reference sequence). The CDR3 runs 12 residues. Trimming removed 8 bases from V and 3 bases from J, with 8 bases in between.

This clonotype was detected a few times. V usage is TRBV20-1 and J usage is TRBJ2-7; D unresolved. The V end was cut by 3 bases, the J end by 6 bases, with 18 bases between. The CDR3 length is 14 residues. The V gene's germline CDR1 is DFQATT and CDR2 SNEGSKA (reference sequence). DNA of the CDR3: TGCAGTGCTAGTCCCCTGGCCCACGCGGCCGAGCAGTACTTC. Protein sequence: CSASPLAHAAEQYF.

This clonotype was found a few times. This chain connects TRBV20-1 to TRBJ2-5, with 9 bases lining up with TRBD2. The CDR3 has 17 amino acids. The germline V gene encodes CDR1 DFQATT and CDR2 SNEGSKA (reference sequence). The trim removed 6 bases at V and 5 bases at J, leaving 19 bases unmatched. CDR3 protein: CSARGYGASGVGETQYF. The DNA of the CDR3 is TGCAGTGCGAGGGGGTATGGTGCTAGCGGGGTAGGGGAGACCCAGTACTTC.

The chain is built from TRBV20-1 and TRBJ1-5, with TRBD1 as a possible D gene (6 bases). Germline loops: CDR1 DFQATT, CDR2 SNEGSKA (reference sequence). The V gene lost 6 bases and the J gene lost 2 bases, with 17 bases spanning the gap. CDR3 length: 15 residues. CDR3 DNA: TGCAGTGCCCCGACAGGACCTCAAGGCAATCAGCCCCAGCATTTT. Protein sequence: CSAPTGPQGNQPQHF.

The sample holds a few counts of this clonotype. V usage is TRBV20-1 and J usage is TRBJ2-7; TRBD1 is a possible D gene (6 bases). The CDR3 contains 12 residues. V was pared by 5 bases and J by 6 bases, with 14 bases between. Germline V gene data show CDR1 as DFQATT and CDR2 as SNEGSKA (reference sequence). The CDR3 here is CSAGRRGGEQYF. The CDR3 DNA sequence: TGCAGTGCTGGTAGAAGAGGGGGCGAGCAGTACTTC.

This clonotype was recorded a few times. Germline and junction disagree at one end, which may indicate a read error. V usage is TRBV20-1 and J usage is TRBJ1-2; 7 bases line up with TRBD1. The CDR3 is 13 residues long. Germline CDR1 reads DFQATT; CDR2 reads SNEGSKA (reference sequence). CDR3 DNA: TGCAGTACTAGGCGACAGGGCGCGAATGGCTACACCTTC. Translated, it gives CSTRRQGANGYTF.

This clonotype came up a few times. The genes are TRBV18 and TRBJ1-1; tentatively, D is TRBD1 (6 bases). There are 15 residues in the CDR3. CDR1 and CDR2 from the germline V gene are KGHSH and LQKENI. The V end was cut by 5 bases, the J end by 4 bases, with 17 bases between. This chain's CDR3 is CASSSNPGVGTEAFF. The DNA for the CDR3 is TGTGCCAGCTCATCGAATCCAGGGGTCGGCACTGAAGCTTTCTTT.

The rearrangement joins TRBV19 to TRBJ2-4; the D is unclear. CDR1 and CDR2 from the germline V gene are LNHDA and SQIVND (reference sequence). CDR3 length equals 11 residues. The ends were cut back, 8 bases at V and 8 bases at J, with 10 bases in the middle. The CDR3 DNA reads as TGTGCCAGTGGGATGGGGTACATTCAGTACTTC. It specifies CASGMGYIQYF.

The chain joins TRBV4-3 to TRBJ2-1; TRBD2 aligns across 8 bases. Germline trimming cut 0 bases from V and 4 bases from J; bases unmatched to any gene: 8. This CDR3 has 17 residues. Germline lookup yields CDR1 LGHNA and CDR2 YSLEER. For the CDR3, the DNA is TGCGCCAGCAGCCAAGATTGGGCGCGCGGGAGGTACAATGAGCAGTTCTTC. The encoded protein is CASSQDWARGRYNEQFF.

The chain has TRBV11-2 and TRBJ1-2, with D maybe TRBD1 (5 bases). The V gene's germline CDR1 is SGHAT and CDR2 FQNNGV. CDR3 length: 14 residues. V was pared by 1 base and J by 7 bases, with 13 bases between. The CDR3 spells CASSLARVTSGYTF. DNA for the CDR3: TGTGCCAGCAGCTTAGCCAGGGTGACCTCTGGCTACACCTTC.

A few counts support this clonotype. The chain couples TRBV3-1 to TRBJ2-7; TRBD1 is a possible D gene (5 bases). The assigned J gene may be wrong: the sequence end matches TRBJ2-1 better. Germline V gives CDR1 LGHDT, CDR2 YNNKEL (reference sequence). This CDR3 comprises 14 residues. The CDR3 sequence is CASSQRSGGAEQFF. The CDR3 DNA reads as TGTGCCAGCAGCCAACGATCCGGTGGGGCTGAGCAGTTCTTC.